These 5 T cell receptor beta chains originate from one sample sequenced in a study of T cells in Graves' hyperthyroidism and ophthalmopathy. Amplified TCR beta CDR3 regions derived from RNA transcripts. HTBI primers were employed in a first-round RT-PCR of the TCR CDR3. TCRdb fed the multiplex PCR reads into MiXCR, producing one record per CDR3 protein. The table records some 690,000 distinct CDR3 sequences, approximately 15% of them present only once. Sequenced sample: blood. The receptors come from a man in his fifties or sixties with Graves' hyperthyroidism.

The chain has TRBV6-1 and TRBJ1-2, with 8 bases fitting TRBD1. Germline-derived CDR1 and CDR2 are MNHNS and SASEGT. The CDR3 runs to 14 residues. J was trimmed by 2 bases and V by 5 bases; bases with no gene match: 4. The CDR3 reads CASSPWTGNYGYTF. The CDR3 DNA reads as TGTGCCAGCAGTCCGTGGACAGGGAACTATGGCTACACCTTC.

This clonotype has more than one count but fewer than ten. The CDR3 spells CSASASYEQYF. In DNA, the CDR3 is TGCAGTGCTAGCGCGTCCTACGAGCAGTACTTC. V and J are TRBV20-1 and TRBJ2-7; D is unclear. Germline V gives CDR1 DFQATT, CDR2 SNEGSKA (reference sequence). Trimming took 3 bases from V and 1 from J, leaving 4 bases between them. The CDR3 spans 11 residues.

This clonotype was seen repeatedly, ten times or more. The gene calls are TRBV25-1 and TRBJ1-2; maybe TRBD1 (6 bases). This CDR3 spans 14 amino acids. Trimming removed 2 bases from V and 3 bases from J, with 10 bases in between. In germline, CDR1 is MGHDK, CDR2 SYGVNS. The CDR3 region has the DNA TGTGCCAGCAGTGAACGGGGGCGGTACTATGGCTACACCTTC. It translates to CASSERGRYYGYTF.

In this sample, this clonotype turned up a few times. The chain employs TRBV3-1 and TRBJ1-5; maybe TRBD1 (6 bases). The V end lost 3 bases, the J end lost 4 bases, and 10 bases lay between the germline ends. CDR3 size: 14 residues. Germline V lookup: CDR1 LGHDT, CDR2 YNNKEL (reference sequence). The CDR3 coding sequence is TGTGCCAGCAGCCAGACAGGCCAAAATCAGCCCCAGCATTTT. Its translation is CASSQTGQNQPQHF. Based on the CDR3 plus reference TRBV3-1 and TRBJ1-5, the full variable domain is DTAVSQTPKYLVTQMGNDKSIKCEQNLGHDTMYWYKQDSKKFLKIMFSYNNKELIINETVPNRFSPKSPDKAHLNLHINSLELGDSAVYFCASSQTGQNQPQHFGDGTRLSIL.

V is TRBV6-1 and J is TRBJ1-1; a possible D gene is TRBD1 (6 bases). The CDR3 consists of 13 residues. Trimming left V 5 bases short and J 3 bases short, with 10 bases between. Germline loops: CDR1 MNHNS, CDR2 SASEGT. The CDR3 nucleotides are TGTGCCAGCAGTCCTGCAGGGGACACTGAAGCTTTCTTT. Translating gives CASSPAGDTEAFF.